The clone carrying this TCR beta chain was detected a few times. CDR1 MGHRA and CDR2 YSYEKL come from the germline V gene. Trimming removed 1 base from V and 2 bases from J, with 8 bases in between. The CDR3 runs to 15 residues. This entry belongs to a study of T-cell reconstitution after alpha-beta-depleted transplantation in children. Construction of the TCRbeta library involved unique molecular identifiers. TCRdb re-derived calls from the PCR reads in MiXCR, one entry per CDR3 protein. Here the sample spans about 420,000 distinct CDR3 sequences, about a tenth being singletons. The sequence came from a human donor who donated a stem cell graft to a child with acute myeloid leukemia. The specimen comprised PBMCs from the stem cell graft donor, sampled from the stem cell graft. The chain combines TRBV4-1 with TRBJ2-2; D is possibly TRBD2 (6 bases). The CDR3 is CASSQGGLNTGELFF. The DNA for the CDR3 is TGCGCCAGCAGCCAAGGAGGACTAAACACCGGGGAGCTGTTTTTT.